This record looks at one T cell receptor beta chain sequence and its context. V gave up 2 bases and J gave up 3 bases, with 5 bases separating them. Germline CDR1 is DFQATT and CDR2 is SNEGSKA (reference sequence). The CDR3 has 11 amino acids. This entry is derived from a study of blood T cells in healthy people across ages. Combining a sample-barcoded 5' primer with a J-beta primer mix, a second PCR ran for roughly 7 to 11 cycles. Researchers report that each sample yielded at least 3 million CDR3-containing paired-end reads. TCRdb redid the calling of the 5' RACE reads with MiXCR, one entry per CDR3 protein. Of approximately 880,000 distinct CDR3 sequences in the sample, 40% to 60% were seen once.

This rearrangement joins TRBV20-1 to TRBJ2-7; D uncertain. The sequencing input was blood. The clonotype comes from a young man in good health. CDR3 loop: CSARQSYEQYF. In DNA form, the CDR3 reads TGCAGTGCTAGACAGAGCTACGAGCAGTACTTC.